Presented here are 28 T cell receptor beta chains from one specimen sequenced in a study of shared clonotypes between healthy human individuals. Naive CD8 cells were CD45RO-negative, positively selected for CCR7, excluding terminally differentiated effector memory CD45RA+ cells. Data came from immunoSEQ multiplex PCR; TCRdb stores just in-frame clones and leaves some out. Of hundreds of thousands of clones in the sample, 92% were seen once. The sample was naive CD8+ T cells sorted from blood. These TCRs come from a man aged 25-45 years in good health.

The chain recombines TRBV7-2 with TRBJ2-5, with D tentatively TRBD2 (6 bases). Per germline, CDR1 SGHTA and CDR2 FQGNSA. V shed 1 base and J shed 0 bases, with 12 bases lying between them. This CDR3 contains 16 residues. The CDR3 loop is CASSLVPGSNQETQYF. In DNA, the CDR3 is TGTGCCAGCAGCTTAGTACCCGGGAGTAACCAAGAGACCCAGTACTTC.

V is TRBV7-6 and J is TRBJ2-2, with D possibly being TRBD1 (6 bases). V was pared by 4 bases and J by 6 bases, with 15 bases between. CDR1 and CDR2 from the germline V gene are SGHVS and FNYEAQ. This CDR3 comprises 15 residues. CDR3 DNA: TGTGCCAGCAGCTCTCAAAACCAGGGGTCCGGGGAGCTGTTTTTT. This translates into CASSSQNQGSGELFF.

V gene TRBV25-1 combines with J gene TRBJ2-3, with D perhaps assigned TRBD1 or TRBD2 (5 bases each). CDR1 is MGHDK and CDR2 is SYGVNS in the germline V gene. There are 15 residues in the CDR3. Trimming took 7 bases from V and 2 from J, leaving 16 bases between them. CDR3 loop: CASKSPGTLTDTQYF. CDR3 coding DNA: TGTGCCAGCAAGTCCCCGGGGACCCTCACAGATACGCAGTATTTT.

This sequence joins TRBV7-9 and TRBJ2-4; no firm D call. V lost 4 bases and J 6 bases, leaving 10 bases between the germline ends. Germline V gene sequence: CDR1 SEHNR, CDR2 FQNEAQ (reference sequence). The CDR3 runs to 13 residues. The CDR3 DNA sequence: TGTGCCAGCAGCTCCTCGACCCCAAACATTCAGTACTTC. Protein: CASSSSTPNIQYF.

This chain's CDR3 is CASSSGLAGASYNEQFF. The CDR3 nucleotides are TGTGCCAGCAGCTCGGGACTAGCGGGAGCTTCCTACAATGAGCAGTTCTTC. The chain couples TRBV7-2 to TRBJ2-1; 14 positions agree with TRBD2. Per the germline V gene, CDR1 is SGHTA and CDR2 is FQGNSA. Trimming cost V 4 bases and J 1 base; bases outside gene matches: 3. This CDR3 comprises 17 residues.

The chain combines TRBV14 with TRBJ2-2; 8 positions agree with TRBD1. Germline V gives CDR1 SGHDN, CDR2 FVKESK. The CDR3 covers 16 residues. J was trimmed by 3 bases and V by 4 bases; bases with no gene match: 7. CDR3 coding DNA: TGTGCCAGCAGCCGAGGACAGGGAGAGCACACCGGGGAGCTGTTTTTT. It encodes CASSRGQGEHTGELFF.

On this clone itself: Distinct nucleotide sequences in the sample also encode this CDR3. The rearrangement joins TRBV9 to TRBJ1-2; the D is unclear. This CDR3 contains 13 residues. Between the trimmed V and J ends, which lost 0 bases and 2 bases, there was a span of 5 bases. Germline-derived CDR1 and CDR2 are SGDLS and YYNGEE. This chain's CDR3 is CASSVGQNYGYTF. CDR3 coding DNA: TGTGCCAGCAGCGTAGGGCAGAACTATGGCTACACCTTC.

CDR3 region: CASSRLAGVRETQYF. The DNA for the CDR3 is TGTGCCAGCAGCCGACTAGCGGGGGTACGGGAGACCCAGTACTTC. The chain has TRBV14 and TRBJ2-5, with 12 positions matching TRBD2. This CDR3 has 15 amino acids. Germline V gene data show CDR1 as SGHDN and CDR2 as FVKESK. The junction had 5 bases not matched to a gene; V was cut back by 4 bases and J by 5 bases. The complete variable domain, with remaining parts taken from reference TRBV14 and TRBJ2-5, reads EAGVTQFPSHSVIEKGQTVTLRCDPISGHDNLYWYRRVMGKEIKFLLHFVKESKQDESGMPNNRFLAERTGGTYSTLKVQPAELEDSGVYFCASSRLAGVRETQYFGPGTRLLVL.

This clone appeared once. V gene TRBV2 combines with J gene TRBJ2-3; TRBD2 matches at 8 bases. After removal of 7 bases from V and 1 base from J, the junction contained 25 bases not matched to a gene. Germline-derived CDR1 and CDR2 are SNHLY and FYNNEI. CDR3 length: 21 amino acids. The CDR3 loop is CASTLLGQFPSGPPGTDTQYF. Here the CDR3 DNA reads TGTGCCAGCACCCTACTTGGACAGTTTCCTAGCGGGCCGCCGGGCACAGATACGCAGTATTTT. Variable domain in full (rest from reference TRBV2 and TRBJ2-3): EPEVTQTPSHQVTQMGQEVILRCVPISNHLYFYWYRQILGQKVEFLVSFYNNEISEKSEIFDDQFSVERPDGSNFTLKIRSTKLEDSAMYFCASTLLGQFPSGPPGTDTQYFGPGTRLTVL.

V usage is TRBV7-9 and J usage is TRBJ2-5; 9 nucleotides line up with TRBD1. CDR1 SEHNR and CDR2 FQNEAQ come from the germline V gene (reference sequence). This CDR3 has 17 residues. Germline trimming cut 0 bases from V and 5 bases from J; bases unmatched to any gene: 10. Here the CDR3 reads CASSLAQTGGEEETQYF. CDR3 sequence (DNA): TGTGCCAGCAGCTTAGCCCAGACAGGGGGAGAAGAGGAGACCCAGTACTTC.

V is TRBV7-8 and J is TRBJ2-5; D unclear. Trimming left V 6 bases short and J 1 base short, with 9 bases between. The CDR3 runs to 13 residues. CDR1 is SGHVS and CDR2 is FQNEAQ in the germline V gene. CDR3 protein: CASRGRSQETQYF. The CDR3 region has the DNA TGTGCCAGCAGAGGGCGGTCCCAAGAGACCCAGTACTTC. Together with reference TRBV7-8 and TRBJ2-5, the CDR3 gives the full variable domain: GAGVSQSPRYKVAKRGQDVALRCDPISGHVSLFWYQQALGQGPEFLTYFQNEAQLDKSGLPSDRFFAERPEGSVSTLKIQRTQQEDSAVYLCASRGRSQETQYFGPGTRLLVL.

V gene TRBV9 combines with J gene TRBJ1-5; D is ambiguous. This CDR3 has 15 residues. V was shortened by 3 bases and J by 3 bases, with 13 bases between the two germline ends. Germline values: CDR1 SGDLS, CDR2 YYNGEE. In DNA form, the CDR3 reads TGTGCCAGCAGCGCTACTCAGGTACTCAATCAGCCCCAGCATTTT. It codes for CASSATQVLNQPQHF.

In nucleotides, the CDR3 is TGCGCCAGCAGTCGGCTAGCGGGAGACTACGAGCAGTACTTC. It codes for CASSRLAGDYEQYF. The V gene is TRBV23-1, the J gene TRBJ2-7; TRBD2 aligns across 10 bases. TRBV23-1 is reported as an ORF; its role is uncertain. The CDR3 length is 14 residues. V shed 4 bases, J shed 3 bases, and the junction held 3 bases outside the gene matches.

The V and J genes are TRBV27 and TRBJ2-3; 11 bases agree with TRBD2. Germline-derived CDR1 and CDR2 are MNHEY and SMNVEV (reference sequence). The CDR3 sequence is 17 residues long. V lost 5 bases, J lost 0 bases, and 7 bases stayed unmatched. DNA of the CDR3: TGTGCCAGCAGTAAACCTCTAGCGGGAGGAAGCACAGATACGCAGTATTTT. Encoded protein: CASSKPLAGGSTDTQYF.

This rearrangement joins TRBV9 to TRBJ1-1, with D tentatively TRBD1 (6 bases). The V gene lost 4 bases and the J gene lost 7 bases, with 20 bases spanning the gap. The CDR3 runs 15 residues. Germline CDR1 is SGDLS and CDR2 is YYNGEE. CDR3 coding DNA: TGTGCCAGCAGCTCAAGCTCGACAGGAACGGTTGAAGCTTTCTTT. It translates to CASSSSSTGTVEAFF.

The rearrangement uses TRBV7-9 and TRBJ2-7; D gene ambiguous. The germline V gene encodes CDR1 SEHNR and CDR2 FQNEAQ (reference sequence). The CDR3 spans 12 residues. Trimming removed 1 base from V and 5 bases from J, with 6 bases in between. The CDR3 sequence is CASSLGINEQYF. CDR3 bases: TGTGCCAGCAGCTTAGGGATCAACGAGCAGTACTTC.

V is TRBV27 and J is TRBJ2-1; 10 nucleotides line up with TRBD1. Germline loops: CDR1 MNHEY, CDR2 SMNVEV (reference sequence). This CDR3 has 15 residues. Trimming took 6 bases from V and 3 from J; bases not matched to a gene: 5. CDR3 sequence (DNA): TGTGCCAGCAGCCTGGGGACAGGGGTCTACAATGAGCAGTTCTTC. Encoded protein: CASSLGTGVYNEQFF.

The V call is TRBV14, the J call TRBJ2-7; D is undetermined. Trimming stripped 4 bases from V and 2 bases from J, with 18 bases between. The CDR3 has 16 residues. Germline CDR1 SGHDN, CDR2 FVKESK. CDR3 nucleotides: TGTGCCAGCAGCCCGCCGCAACGGACGGCGGCCTACGAGCAGTACTTC. The encoded protein is CASSPPQRTAAYEQYF.

This sequence joins TRBV4-1 and TRBJ2-7, with 10 bases that match TRBD2. The germline gives CDR1 MGHRA, CDR2 YSYEKL. This CDR3 has 15 residues. V was pared by 3 bases and J by 5 bases, with 7 bases of the junction left unmatched. The CDR3 region is CASSHPGLAEHEQYF. CDR3 DNA sequence: TGCGCCAGCAGCCACCCAGGACTAGCGGAACACGAGCAGTACTTC.

This chain joins TRBV5-5 and TRBJ2-1; the match to TRBD2 covers 7 bases. The CDR3 totals 15 residues. CDR1 is SGHKS and CDR2 is YYEKEE in the germline V gene (reference sequence). V dropped 2 bases and J dropped 9; count of bases not matched to a gene: 11. The CDR3 reads CASSFSAGRASEQFF. DNA of the CDR3: TGTGCCAGCAGCTTTAGCGCGGGGAGGGCCAGTGAGCAGTTCTTC.

The genes are TRBV10-2 and TRBJ1-5, with D uncertain. V lost 0 bases and J 15 bases, leaving 12 bases between the germline ends. CDR3 length equals 12 residues. In germline, CDR1 is WSHSY, CDR2 SAAADI. CDR3 DNA sequence: TGCGCCAGCAGTGAGTCAATTCGGGGTCCGCATTTT. Its protein product is CASSESIRGPHF.

As to this clone: In the same sample, other DNA sequences code for this CDR3. The chain carries TRBV7-9 and TRBJ2-2, with unresolved D. The ends were cut back, 3 bases at V and 8 bases at J, with 4 bases in the middle. This CDR3 is built from 11 residues. In germline, CDR1 is SEHNR, CDR2 FQNEAQ (reference sequence). The CDR3 nucleotides read TGTGCCAGCAGCTTTGATGGGGAGCTGTTTTTT. It yields the protein CASSFDGELFF.

The V call is TRBV28, the J call TRBJ2-7; maybe TRBD2 (6 bases). V lost 1 base to trimming and J lost 6 bases, with 22 bases between them. The CDR3 extends over 17 amino acids. The germline CDR1 and CDR2 sequences are MDHEN and SYDVKM. The CDR3 protein is CASSLSVRDPPDAEQYF. As DNA, the CDR3 is TGTGCCAGCAGTTTATCGGTGCGGGATCCTCCAGATGCCGAGCAGTACTTC.

The rearrangement links TRBV13 to TRBJ1-4, with 8 nucleotides matching TRBD1. The CDR3 spans 13 residues. The V gene end was trimmed by 3 bases and the J gene end by 7 bases; junction bases not matched to a gene: 1. CDR1 is PRHDT and CDR2 is FYEKMQ in the germline V gene (reference sequence). Written as DNA, the CDR3 is TGTGCCAGCAGCTTCGGACAGGGTGAAAAACTGTTTTTT. Its protein product is CASSFGQGEKLFF.

The CDR3 loop is CASSLGAGLGIYEQFF. CDR3 coding DNA: TGTGCCAGCAGCTTGGGCGCAGGTCTGGGGATTTATGAGCAGTTCTTC. The rearrangement links TRBV11-2 to TRBJ2-1; the D is unclear. The CDR3 has 16 amino acids. The V gene lost 3 bases and the J gene lost 8 bases, with 20 bases spanning the gap. Germline V gene lookup returns CDR1 SGHAT and CDR2 FQNNGV.

This chain connects TRBV27 to TRBJ2-3, with 8 bases fitting TRBD1. V lost 6 bases, J lost 0 bases, and 2 bases stayed unmatched. The CDR3 has 14 residues. Looked up from germline, CDR1 is MNHEY and CDR2 is SMNVEV (reference sequence). CDR3 sequence (DNA): TGTGCCAGCAGGGGGGACAGGAGCACAGATACGCAGTATTTT. As protein: CASRGDRSTDTQYF.

This clone appeared a single time. The CDR3 coding sequence is TGTGCCAGCAGTTTCACCCCAGGGGCCAGCTACGAGCAGTACTTC. Its translation is CASSFTPGASYEQYF. The gene calls are TRBV27 and TRBJ2-7; D may be TRBD1 (6 bases). Trimming removed 3 bases at V and 3 bases at J, with 15 bases between. From germline, CDR1 is MNHEY and CDR2 SMNVEV (reference sequence). This CDR3 has 15 residues.

The chain uses TRBV7-2 and TRBJ2-3; D might be TRBD1 (6 bases). Germline lookup yields CDR1 SGHTA and CDR2 FQGNSA. The V and J ends lost 4 bases and 1 base respectively, with 18 bases between them. The CDR3 consists of 17 residues. Written as DNA, the CDR3 is TGTGCCAGCAGCTCACTCTTAATGGGGGCAGGCACAGATACGCAGTATTTT. Protein sequence: CASSSLLMGAGTDTQYF.